These 23 T cell receptor beta chains came from one sample sequenced in a study of identical twins. TCRdb independently ran MiXCR on the 5' RACE reads; one entry per CDR3 protein. There are fewer than 250,000 distinct CDR3 sequences in the sample; about 7% occur only once, and roughly 3.4% lies in the top ten. These data also featured in a second study, about yellow fever vaccine responses in identical twins.

The sequencing input was memory (CD45RO+) T cells sorted from blood. These receptors were obtained from a woman in her late teens or twenties in good health.

Many counts were recorded for this clonotype. The chain carries TRBV12-5 and TRBJ1-1; D is undetermined. The V gene's germline CDR1 is LGHNT and CDR2 FRNRAP. The CDR3 contains 13 residues. V shed 2 bases and J shed 1 base, with 5 bases lying between them. This CDR3 reads CASGLRGNTEAFF. Here the CDR3 DNA reads TGTGCTAGTGGTTTGCGGGGGAACACTGAAGCTTTCTTT.

This clonotype was seen repeatedly, ten times or more. This chain joins TRBV5-1 and TRBJ1-1; 7 positions match TRBD1. The V gene's germline CDR1 is SGHRS and CDR2 YFSETQ. V dropped 3 bases and J dropped 7; count of bases not matched to a gene: 12. The CDR3 runs 15 residues. The CDR3 nucleotides are TGCGCCAGCAGCTACCGGCCTACAGGGGAGAATGAAGCTTTCTTT. The encoded protein is CASSYRPTGENEAFF.

A few counts support this clonotype. This chain links TRBV6-2 or TRBV6-3 with TRBJ1-1, with D possibly TRBD1 on 5 matching bases. This CDR3 is 12 amino acids long. The germline V and J ends were trimmed by 2 bases and 8 bases, with 9 bases remaining between them. Germline CDR1 is MNHEY and CDR2 is SVGEGT. The CDR3 sequence is CASSYGGGEAFF. The CDR3 region has the DNA TGTGCCAGCAGTTACGGGGGGGGAGAAGCTTTCTTT.

This clonotype was seen many times. CDR3 loop: CASTIGPGTNQETQYF. DNA of the CDR3: TGTGCCAGCACAATAGGACCCGGGACTAACCAAGAGACCCAGTACTTC. The V and J genes are TRBV9 and TRBJ2-5; TRBD2 agrees at 7 bases. This CDR3 region has 16 residues. Germline CDR1 reads SGDLS; CDR2 reads YYNGEE. V shed 6 bases and J 0 bases; nucleotides not matched to a gene: 11.

V and J are TRBV20-1 and TRBJ2-1, with D perhaps TRBD2 (5 bases). Looked up from germline, CDR1 is DFQATT and CDR2 is SNEGSKA (reference sequence). The V gene lost 4 bases and the J gene lost 7 bases, with 11 bases spanning the gap. The CDR3 has 12 residues. CDR3 nucleotide sequence: TGCAGTGCTAAGGACTCGTGGAATGAGCAGTTCTTC. This codes for CSAKDSWNEQFF.

The rearrangement joins TRBV7-8 to TRBJ1-5; D is undetermined. Germline assignment: CDR1 SGHVS and CDR2 FQNEAQ. CDR3 size: 13 residues. Trimming cost V 1 base and J 6 bases, with 7 bases left between them. CDR3 protein: CASSLGQLQPQHF. For the CDR3, the DNA is TGTGCCAGCAGCTTAGGTCAGCTTCAGCCCCAGCATTTT.

This rearrangement joins TRBV28 to TRBJ1-1; D possibly corresponds to TRBD1 (5 bases). The germline gives CDR1 MDHEN, CDR2 SYDVKM. V was shortened by 6 bases and J by 7 bases, with 12 bases between the two germline ends. This CDR3 has 12 amino acids. DNA for the CDR3: TGTGCCAGCAGATTAGTGGGGCTTGAAGCTTTCTTT. As protein: CASRLVGLEAFF.

This clonotype came up many times. This chain connects TRBV9 to TRBJ2-3; 7 bases map to TRBD2. In germline, CDR1 is SGDLS, CDR2 YYNGEE. The CDR3 is 16 amino acids. J was trimmed by 1 base and V by 0 bases; bases with no gene match: 5. The CDR3 loop is CASSVAPSGRTDTQYF. DNA for the CDR3: TGTGCCAGCAGCGTAGCCCCTAGCGGTCGCACAGATACGCAGTATTTT.

This clonotype has only a few counts. The chain employs TRBV6-2 or TRBV6-3 and TRBJ1-5; weak D call: TRBD1 (5 bases). V was clipped by 7 bases and J by 0 bases, with 13 bases between them. The CDR3 is 15 amino acids. The germline CDR1 and CDR2 sequences are MNHEY and SVGEGT. CDR3 residues: CASKPTGYSNQPQHF. The CDR3 bases are TGTGCCAGCAAGCCAACAGGATATAGCAATCAGCCCCAGCATTTT.

J is TRBJ2-4 and V is TRBV4-1, with 13 bases identical to TRBD2. The CDR3 loop spans 15 amino acids. The germline V gene has CDR1 MGHRA and CDR2 YSYEKL. Trimming at V came to 6 bases and at J to 9 bases, leaving 8 bases not matched to a gene. For the CDR3, the DNA is TGCGCCAGCAGGGAACTAGCGGGGGGGCCGGGCATTCAGTACTTC. It is translated as CASRELAGGPGIQYF.

The chain combines TRBV25-1 with TRBJ2-3; D gene unclear. The V gene lost 6 bases and the J gene lost 3 bases, with 7 bases spanning the gap. CDR1 is MGHDK and CDR2 is SYGVNS in the germline V gene. This CDR3 has 12 residues. CDR3 bases: TGTGCCAGCAGGCGCCCGACAGATACGCAGTATTTT. The encoded protein is CASRRPTDTQYF. Together with reference TRBV25-1 and TRBJ2-3, the CDR3 gives the full variable domain: EADIYQTPRYLVIGTGKKITLECSQTMGHDKMYWYQQDPGMELHLIHYSYGVNSTEKGDLSSESTVSRIRTEHFPLTLESARPSHTSQYLCASRRPTDTQYFGPGTRLTVL.

The chain employs TRBV6-1 and TRBJ1-1; the D is unclear. This CDR3 spans 13 amino acids. The V end was cut by 3 bases, the J end by 7 bases, with 12 bases between. The germline V gene encodes CDR1 MNHNS and CDR2 SASEGT. CDR3 sequence reads: CASSDKRTFEAFF. The CDR3 DNA sequence: TGTGCCAGCAGTGACAAGAGGACGTTTGAAGCTTTCTTT.

This clonotype was seen at least ten times. The CDR3 sequence: CSARKREIYNEQFF. CDR3 sequence (DNA): TGCAGTGCTAGAAAGCGGGAGATCTACAATGAGCAGTTCTTC. The chain employs TRBV20-1 and TRBJ2-1, with 8 bases fitting TRBD2. CDR1 and CDR2 from the germline V gene are DFQATT and SNEGSKA (reference sequence). The CDR3 runs 14 residues. V was pared by 2 bases and J by 3 bases, with 3 bases of the junction left unmatched.

The rearrangement uses TRBV7-3 and TRBJ2-7; 7 positions agree with TRBD1. The CDR3 is made up of 15 amino acids. The V gene's germline CDR1 is SGHTA and CDR2 FQGTGA. The V gene end was trimmed by 5 bases and the J gene end by 2 bases; junction bases not matched to a gene: 9. CDR3 DNA sequence: TGTGCCAGCAGCGTCTCGACAGGGACACCCTACGAGCAGTACTTC. This translates into CASSVSTGTPYEQYF.

This clonotype was seen many times. V gene TRBV12-3 or TRBV12-4 combines with J gene TRBJ1-2, with D uncertain. V shed 2 bases and J shed 0 bases, with 4 bases lying between them. The CDR3 is 13 residues long. DNA of the CDR3: TGTGCCAGCAGTTTAAATGCTAACTATGGCTACACCTTC. Translated, it gives CASSLNANYGYTF.

This clonotype was recorded at least ten times. The V call is TRBV12-3 or TRBV12-4, the J call TRBJ1-2; the D gene is possibly TRBD1 (5 bases). With 3 bases removed from V and 4 bases from J, the gap between germline ends came to 9 bases. CDR3 size: 13 residues. The CDR3 is CASSLRQSYGYTF. CDR3 DNA sequence: TGTGCCAGCAGTTTGAGACAGAGCTATGGCTACACCTTC.

The chain links TRBV7-8 to TRBJ2-7; D unresolved. This CDR3 region has 13 residues. V dropped 2 bases and J dropped 9 bases, with 14 bases sitting between them. In germline, CDR1 is SGHVS, CDR2 FQNEAQ. For the CDR3, the DNA is TGTGCCAGCAGCTTAATGGTCAGGTGGGGGCAGTACTTC. Its translation is CASSLMVRWGQYF.

The chain uses TRBV28 and TRBJ1-6, with no clear D. The CDR3 is 16 residues long. Trimming shortened V by 1 base and J by 7 bases, and 14 bases separated the two germline ends. Germline V lookup: CDR1 MDHEN, CDR2 SYDVKM. For the CDR3, the DNA is TGTGCCAGCAGTTTATTGATGTCCAGGCTAAATTCACCCCTCCACTTT. It codes for CASSLLMSRLNSPLHF.

This clonotype has at least ten counts. The chain has TRBV7-6 and TRBJ1-4; D unresolved. Looked up from germline, CDR1 is SGHVS and CDR2 is FNYEAQ. Trimming shortened V by 1 base and J by 8 bases, and 17 bases separated the two germline ends. The CDR3 has 16 amino acids. The CDR3 nucleotides are TGTGCCAGCAGCTTAGGAGGTCGGCCGGGAGGGGAAAAACTGTTTTTT. Translating it yields CASSLGGRPGGEKLFF.

This clonotype turned up a few times. The rearrangement uses TRBV12-3 or TRBV12-4 and TRBJ2-3; TRBD2 aligns across 10 bases. CDR3 size: 19 residues. Trimming took 6 bases from V and 2 from J; bases not matched to a gene: 17. The CDR3 spells CASSRGSGRAQITTDTQYF. For the CDR3, the DNA is TGTGCCAGCAGCCGAGGGAGCGGGAGGGCTCAAATAACCACAGATACGCAGTATTTT.

The V call is TRBV28, the J call TRBJ2-1; D is undetermined. V lost 10 bases, J lost 4 bases, and 14 bases lay in between. The CDR3 runs 13 residues. Per germline, CDR1 MDHEN and CDR2 SYDVKM. The CDR3 protein is CAITGWLYNEQFF. In DNA, the CDR3 is TGTGCCATCACCGGGTGGTTATACAATGAGCAGTTCTTC. Filled out from reference TRBV28 and TRBJ2-1, the complete variable domain reads DVKVTQSSRYLVKRTGEKVFLECVQDMDHENMFWYRQDPGLGLRLIYFSYDVKMKEKGDIPEGYSVSREKKERFSLILESASTNQTSMYLCAITGWLYNEQFFGPGTRLTVL.

This clonotype has a count of ten or more. The chain links TRBV5-1 to TRBJ2-2; 7 bases match TRBD1. The CDR3 sequence is 15 residues long. Losses at the gene ends were 4 bases for V and 7 bases for J; bases not matched to a gene: 10. Germline V gene sequence: CDR1 SGHRS, CDR2 YFSETQ. The CDR3 sequence: CASSPTGRSLGELFF. CDR3 nucleotides: TGCGCCAGCAGCCCGACAGGGCGCAGCCTCGGGGAGCTGTTTTTT.

The V call is TRBV28, the J call TRBJ2-7; D is undetermined. Germline CDR1 reads MDHEN; CDR2 reads SYDVKM. This CDR3 is 12 amino acids long. Trimming pared 3 bases from V and 5 bases from J, leaving 8 bases between. DNA for the CDR3: TGTGCCAGCAGTTTGAGTAGGAACGAGCAGTACTTC. Protein sequence: CASSLSRNEQYF.